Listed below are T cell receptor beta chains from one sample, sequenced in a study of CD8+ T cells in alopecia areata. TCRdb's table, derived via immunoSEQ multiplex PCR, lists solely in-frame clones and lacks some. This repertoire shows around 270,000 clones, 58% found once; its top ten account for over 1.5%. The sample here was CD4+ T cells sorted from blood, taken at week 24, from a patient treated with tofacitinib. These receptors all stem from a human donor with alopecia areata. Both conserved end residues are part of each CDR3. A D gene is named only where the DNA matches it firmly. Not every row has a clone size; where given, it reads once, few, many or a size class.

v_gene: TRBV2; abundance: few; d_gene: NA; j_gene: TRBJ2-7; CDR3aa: CASRADASSYEQYF; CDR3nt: TGTGCCAGCAGGGCCGACGCTAGCTCCTACGAGCAGTACTTC
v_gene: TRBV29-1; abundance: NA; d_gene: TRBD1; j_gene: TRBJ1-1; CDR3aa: CSAGQLNTEAFF; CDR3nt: TGCAGCGCGGGACAGCTGAACACTGAAGCTTTCTTT
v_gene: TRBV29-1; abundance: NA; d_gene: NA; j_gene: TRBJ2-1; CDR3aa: CSVRRGGVTYNEQFF; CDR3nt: TGCAGCGTCCGGCGGGGCGGGGTTACCTACAATGAGCAGTTCTTC
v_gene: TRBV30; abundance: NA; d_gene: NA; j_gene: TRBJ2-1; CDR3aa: CAWNTVRGNEQFF; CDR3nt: TGTGCCTGGAACACCGTCAGGGGAAATGAGCAGTTCTTC
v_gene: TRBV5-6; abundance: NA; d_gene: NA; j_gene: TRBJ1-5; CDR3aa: CASSLTADQPQHF; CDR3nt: TGTGCCAGCAGCTTGACGGCAGATCAGCCCCAGCATTTT
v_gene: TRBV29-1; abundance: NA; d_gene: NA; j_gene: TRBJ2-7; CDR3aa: CSVGDGYEQYF; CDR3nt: TGCAGCGTAGGGGACGGCTACGAGCAGTACTTC
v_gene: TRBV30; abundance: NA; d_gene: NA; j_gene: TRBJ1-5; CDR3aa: CAWSVEKTSNQPQHF; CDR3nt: TGTGCCTGGAGTGTAGAGAAGACTAGCAATCAGCCCCAGCATTTT
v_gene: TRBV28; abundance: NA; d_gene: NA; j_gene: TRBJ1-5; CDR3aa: CASSSGGDRPQHF; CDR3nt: TGTGCCAGCAGTTCTGGGGGTGATAGACCCCAGCATTTT
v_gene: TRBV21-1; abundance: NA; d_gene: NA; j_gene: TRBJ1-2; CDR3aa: CATSRRYVGYTF; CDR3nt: TGTGCCACCTCCCGGCGATATGTTGGCTACACCTTC
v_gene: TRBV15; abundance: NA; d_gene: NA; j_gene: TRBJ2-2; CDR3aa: CATSRGGVGNTGELFF; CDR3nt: TGTGCCACCAGCAGAGGAGGGGTAGGGAACACCGGGGAGCTGTTTTTT
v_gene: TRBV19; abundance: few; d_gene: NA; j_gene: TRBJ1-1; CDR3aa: CASSKFRGTEAFF; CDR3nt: TGTGCCAGTAGTAAATTCAGGGGCACTGAAGCTTTCTTT
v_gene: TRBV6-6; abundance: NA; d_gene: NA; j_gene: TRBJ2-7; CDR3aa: CASSQGRDEQYF; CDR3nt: TGTGCCAGCAGCCAGGGACGGGACGAGCAGTACTTC
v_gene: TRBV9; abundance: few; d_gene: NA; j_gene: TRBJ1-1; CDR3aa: CASSVTPTGPNTEAFF; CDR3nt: TGTGCCAGCAGCGTAACCCCGACAGGCCCCAACACTGAAGCTTTCTTT
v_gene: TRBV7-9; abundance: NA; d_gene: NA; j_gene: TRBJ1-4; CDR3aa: CASSLVHATNEKLFF; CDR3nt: TGTGCCAGCAGCTTAGTTCATGCAACTAATGAAAAACTGTTTTTT
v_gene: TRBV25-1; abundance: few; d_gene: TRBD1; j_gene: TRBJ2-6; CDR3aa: CASAGTGSPGANVLTF; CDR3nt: TGTGCCAGCGCCGGGACAGGAAGTCCTGGGGCCAACGTCCTGACTTTC
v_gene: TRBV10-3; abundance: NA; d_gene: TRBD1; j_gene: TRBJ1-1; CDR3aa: CAISVGQGDTEAFF; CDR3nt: TGTGCCATCAGTGTAGGACAGGGAGACACTGAAGCTTTCTTT
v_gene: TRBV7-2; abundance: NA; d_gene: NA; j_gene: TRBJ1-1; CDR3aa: CASSRDPTVTEAFF; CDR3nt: TGTGCCAGCAGCAGGGACCCTACGGTGACTGAAGCTTTCTTT
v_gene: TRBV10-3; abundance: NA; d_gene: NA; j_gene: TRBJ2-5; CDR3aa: CAISEVGAKETQYF; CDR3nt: TGTGCCATCAGTGAGGTGGGAGCAAAAGAGACCCAGTACTTC
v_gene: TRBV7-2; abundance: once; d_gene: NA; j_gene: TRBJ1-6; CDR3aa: CASSAPGQNNSPLHF; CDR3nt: TGTGCCAGCAGCGCGCCCGGACAGAATAATTCACCCCTCCACTTT
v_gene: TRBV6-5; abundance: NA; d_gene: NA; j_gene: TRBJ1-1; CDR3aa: CASSYSTRGDTEAFF; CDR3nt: TGTGCCAGCAGTTACTCGACAAGAGGGGACACTGAAGCTTTCTTT
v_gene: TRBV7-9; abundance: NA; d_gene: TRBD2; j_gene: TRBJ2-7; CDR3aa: CASSLKLGPSTSGDYEQYF; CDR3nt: TGTGCCAGCAGCTTAAAGCTGGGTCCATCGACTAGCGGGGACTACGAGCAGTACTTC
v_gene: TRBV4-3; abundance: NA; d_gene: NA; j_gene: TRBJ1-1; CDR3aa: CASSPTVGVMNTEAFF; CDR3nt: TGCGCCAGCAGCCCAACGGTAGGGGTCATGAACACTGAAGCTTTCTTT
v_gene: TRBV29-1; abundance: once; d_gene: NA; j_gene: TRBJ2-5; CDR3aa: CSVEGGAETQYF; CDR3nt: TGCAGCGTTGAGGGCGGGGCGGAGACCCAGTACTTC
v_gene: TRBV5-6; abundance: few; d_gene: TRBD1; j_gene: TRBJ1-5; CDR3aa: CASSAGQRDQPQHF; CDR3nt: TGTGCCAGCAGCGCGGGACAGCGAGATCAGCCCCAGCATTTT
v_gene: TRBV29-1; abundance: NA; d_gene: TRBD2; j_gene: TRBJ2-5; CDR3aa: CSVSSGEETQYF; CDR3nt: TGCAGCGTTTCTAGCGGGGAAGAGACCCAGTACTTC
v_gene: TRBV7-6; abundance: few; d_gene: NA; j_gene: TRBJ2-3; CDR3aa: CASRSEDTQYF; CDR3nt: TGTGCCAGCAGGTCCGAGGATACGCAGTATTTT
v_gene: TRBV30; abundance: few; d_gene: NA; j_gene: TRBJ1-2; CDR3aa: CAWAPYSPGYTF; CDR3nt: TGTGCCTGGGCCCCATACAGCCCCGGCTACACCTTC
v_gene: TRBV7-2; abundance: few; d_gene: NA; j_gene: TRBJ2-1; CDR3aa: CASSFTPRSYNEQFF; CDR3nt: TGTGCCAGCAGCTTTACTCCGAGGTCCTACAATGAGCAGTTCTTC
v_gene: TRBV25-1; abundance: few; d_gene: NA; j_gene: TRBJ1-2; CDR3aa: CASSTPGTNGGYTF; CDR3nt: TGTGCCAGCAGCACGCCCGGGACGAACGGAGGCTACACCTTC
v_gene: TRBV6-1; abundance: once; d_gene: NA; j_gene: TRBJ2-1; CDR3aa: CASSLSGGYNEQFF; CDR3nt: TGTGCCAGCAGCCTGTCAGGGGGGTACAATGAGCAGTTCTTC
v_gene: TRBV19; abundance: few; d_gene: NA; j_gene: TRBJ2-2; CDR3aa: CASRVQGGTGELFF; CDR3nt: TGTGCCAGTCGTGTGCAGGGTGGCACCGGGGAGCTGTTTTTT
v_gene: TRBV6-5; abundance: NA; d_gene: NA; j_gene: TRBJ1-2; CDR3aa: CASTTGYYGYTF; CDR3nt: TGTGCCAGCACAACAGGCTACTATGGCTACACCTTC
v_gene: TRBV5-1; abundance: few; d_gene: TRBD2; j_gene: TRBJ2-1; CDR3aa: CASSSGLAQNEQFF; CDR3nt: TGCGCCAGCAGCTCAGGACTAGCTCAGAATGAGCAGTTCTTC
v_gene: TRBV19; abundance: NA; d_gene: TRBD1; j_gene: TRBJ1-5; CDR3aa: CASSSQGGGNQPQHF; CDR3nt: TGTGCCAGTAGTTCTCAGGGGGGAGGCAATCAGCCCCAGCATTTT
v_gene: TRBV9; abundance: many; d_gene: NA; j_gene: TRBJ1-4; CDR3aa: CASSKQGRGDEKLFF; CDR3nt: TGTGCCAGCAGCAAACAAGGCCGGGGCGATGAAAAACTGTTTTTT
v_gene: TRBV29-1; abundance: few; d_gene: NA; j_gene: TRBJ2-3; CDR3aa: CSVGGRWAAGTDTQYF; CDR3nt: TGCAGCGTTGGGGGCCGGTGGGCGGCGGGCACAGATACGCAGTATTTT
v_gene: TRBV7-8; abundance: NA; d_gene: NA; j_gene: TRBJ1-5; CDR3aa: CASSGYSNQPQHF; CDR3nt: TGTGCCAGCAGCGGATATAGCAATCAGCCCCAGCATTTT
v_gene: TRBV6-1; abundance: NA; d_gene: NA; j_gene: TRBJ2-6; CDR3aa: CASRQFSGANVLTF; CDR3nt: TGTGCCAGCAGACAGTTCTCTGGGGCCAACGTCCTGACTTTC
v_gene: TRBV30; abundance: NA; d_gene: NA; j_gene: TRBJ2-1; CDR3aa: CAWSDPNEQFF; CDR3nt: TGTGCCTGGAGTGACCCCAATGAGCAGTTCTTC
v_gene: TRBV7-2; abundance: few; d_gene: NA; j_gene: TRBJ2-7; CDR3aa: CASSLAVWRGAAPEQYF; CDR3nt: TGTGCCAGCAGCTTAGCCGTCTGGCGGGGCGCCGCACCCGAGCAGTACTTC
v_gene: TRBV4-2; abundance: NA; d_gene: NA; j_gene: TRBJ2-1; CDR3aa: CASSQEGGVSGNEQFF; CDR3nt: TGTGCCAGCAGCCAAGAAGGAGGGGTATCGGGCAATGAGCAGTTCTTC
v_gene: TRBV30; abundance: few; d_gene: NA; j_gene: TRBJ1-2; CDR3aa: CAWSAQLLGYGYTF; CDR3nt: TGTGCCTGGAGTGCCCAACTTTTGGGCTATGGCTACACCTTC